The rows below give T cell receptor beta chains drawn from one sample of a study of blood T cell repertoires in COVID-19. Sequenced by immunoSEQ multiplex PCR; TCRdb stores in-frame clones only, minus some. Here the sample spans 200,000 to 250,000 clones, just over 85% being singletons. The sample consisted of PBMCs or T cells enriched from blood (not recorded which). The receptor set was obtained from a woman in her forties or fifties with acute COVID-19. Each CDR3 is given with its conserved first and last residue. Fields, in order: clone size, V gene, J gene, D gene, CDR3 DNA, CDR3 protein. A D gene is named only where the DNA matches it firmly. The size entry is marked missing in some rows and otherwise reads once, few, many or a size class.

clone size: .
V gene: TRBV11-2
J gene: TRBJ2-1
D gene: TRBD1
CDR3 DNA: TGTGCCAGCAGCTTAGCTTGGACAGGACAGTTCTTC
CDR3 protein: CASSLAWTGQFF

clone size: .
V gene: TRBV7-2
J gene: TRBJ2-3
D gene: .
CDR3 DNA: TGTGCCAGCAGCTTAGTATCGCTAGCTCCAGATACGCAGTATTTT
CDR3 protein: CASSLVSLAPDTQYF

clone size: .
V gene: TRBV19
J gene: TRBJ1-1
D gene: .
CDR3 DNA: TGTGCCAGTAAGGACAGAACAAACACTGAAGCTTTCTTT
CDR3 protein: CASKDRTNTEAFF

clone size: .
V gene: TRBV27
J gene: TRBJ1-2
D gene: TRBD1
CDR3 DNA: TGTGCCAGCAGTTTCTTAGGGGGCACGTATGGCTACACCTTC
CDR3 protein: CASSFLGGTYGYTF

clone size: .
V gene: TRBV7-8
J gene: TRBJ2-5
D gene: TRBD2
CDR3 DNA: TGTGCCAGCAGCTTAGGGTCCACTAGCGGGAGTGGAGAGACCCAGTACTTC
CDR3 protein: CASSLGSTSGSGETQYF

clone size: .
V gene: TRBV2
J gene: TRBJ2-7
D gene: TRBD2
CDR3 DNA: TGTGCCAGCAGCAAACGACTAGCGGGCCTCTCCTACGAGCAGTACTTC
CDR3 protein: CASSKRLAGLSYEQYF

clone size: .
V gene: TRBV5-1
J gene: TRBJ1-2
D gene: .
CDR3 DNA: TGCGCCAGCAGCTTGGCCTTGGTAGGAGCTAACTATGGCTACACCTTC
CDR3 protein: CASSLALVGANYGYTF

clone size: .
V gene: TRBV15
J gene: TRBJ1-1
D gene: TRBD1
CDR3 DNA: TGTGCCACCTGCCGGGACAGGGGGATTAGGAACACTGAAGCTTTCTTT
CDR3 protein: CATCRDRGIRNTEAFF

clone size: .
V gene: TRBV3-1/TRBV3-2
J gene: TRBJ2-3
D gene: .
CDR3 DNA: TGTGCCAGCAGCCATTTGGCAGAGTGGGAGCGCACAGATACGCAGTATTTT
CDR3 protein: CASSHLAEWERTDTQYF

clone size: few
V gene: TRBV7-2
J gene: TRBJ2-1
D gene: TRBD2
CDR3 DNA: TGTGCCAGCAGCGATAGCGGGGTCTCCTACAATGAGCAGTTCTTC
CDR3 protein: CASSDSGVSYNEQFF

clone size: .
V gene: TRBV5-4
J gene: TRBJ2-5
D gene: .
CDR3 DNA: TGTGCCAGCAGCCCCGCCCGGGGGACTTGGGAGACCCAGTACTTC
CDR3 protein: CASSPARGTWETQYF

clone size: .
V gene: TRBV7-9
J gene: TRBJ2-1
D gene: TRBD2
CDR3 DNA: TGTGCCAGCAGCTTACCCGGACTAGCGTCCTACAATGAGCAGTTCTTC
CDR3 protein: CASSLPGLASYNEQFF